Below are 22 T cell receptor beta chains sequenced from a single sample in a study of Ad26.COV2.S vaccination and SARS-CoV-2 variants. TCRdb keeps only in-frame clones here, not all; method: immunoSEQ multiplex PCR. The sample shows more than 150,000 clones, about 83% of them seen only once. The sample in question was peripheral blood, obtained after recovery from COVID-19. These receptors all stem from a human donor who had recovered from COVID-19.

This chain connects TRBV7-8 to TRBJ2-2; the D gene is possibly TRBD2 (5 bases). Trimming took 1 base from V and 3 from J, leaving 12 bases between them. CDR1 SGHVS and CDR2 FQNEAQ come from the germline V gene. The CDR3 length is 16 residues. The CDR3 coding sequence is TGTGCCAGCAGCTTAGTAGGAGCGGCCCACACCGGGGAGCTGTTTTTT. It specifies CASSLVGAAHTGELFF. The full variable domain, its missing parts supplied by reference TRBV7-8 and TRBJ2-2, is GAGVSQSPRYKVAKRGQDVALRCDPISGHVSLFWYQQALGQGPEFLTYFQNEAQLDKSGLPSDRFFAERPEGSVSTLKIQRTQQEDSAVYLCASSLVGAAHTGELFFGEGSRLTVL.

A note on this clone: This CDR3 is also generated by other DNA sequences in the sample. The J gene is TRBJ2-7, the V gene TRBV6-1; 8 bases fit TRBD1. The CDR3 has 13 amino acids. CDR1 is MNHNS, CDR2 SASEGT, per germline. Unmatched junction bases numbered 1, after V lost 3 bases and J lost 3 bases. CDR3 DNA: TGTGCCAGCAGTGAGACAGGGGTCTACGAGCAGTACTTC. Its protein is CASSETGVYEQYF.

The chain combines TRBV5-1 with TRBJ1-2; 10 positions agree with TRBD1. The V gene end was trimmed by 4 bases and the J gene end by 4 bases; junction bases not matched to a gene: 7. This CDR3 is built from 15 residues. Germline V CDR1 and CDR2: SGHRS, YFSETQ. In DNA form, the CDR3 reads TGCGCCAGCAGCCCGGGGACAGGGGTTACCTATGGCTACACCTTC. Translated, it gives CASSPGTGVTYGYTF.

This clone came up once. The V gene is TRBV27, the J gene TRBJ2-1; D gene ambiguous. This CDR3 is built from 12 residues. Germline V gives CDR1 MNHEY, CDR2 SMNVEV (reference sequence). V lost 6 bases and J 7 bases, leaving 10 bases between the germline ends. The CDR3 bases are TGTGCCAGCAGCCAAAGGTGGAATGAGCAGTTCTTC. This sequence encodes CASSQRWNEQFF.

The V call is TRBV5-1, the J call TRBJ2-2; 8 nucleotides agree with TRBD1. Germline lookup yields CDR1 SGHRS and CDR2 YFSETQ. The J segment lost 4 bases and the V segment lost 4 bases, leaving 3 bases of the junction unmatched. The CDR3 totals 14 residues. The CDR3 loop is CASSLTGGTGELFF. The CDR3, as DNA: TGCGCCAGCAGCCTAACAGGGGGCACCGGGGAGCTGTTTTTT.

This rearrangement joins TRBV5-6 to TRBJ1-1; D not resolved. This CDR3 has 12 residues. Per germline, CDR1 SGHDT and CDR2 YYEEEE. V shed 3 bases and J shed 7 bases, with 10 bases lying between them. In DNA, the CDR3 is TGTGCCAGCAGCTCGTCGCGTGTTGAAGCTTTCTTT. The encoded protein is CASSSSRVEAFF.

This rearrangement joins TRBV9 to TRBJ1-4; the D is unclear. The CDR3 length is 13 residues. The V gene lost 4 bases and the J gene lost 8 bases, with 12 bases spanning the gap. Germline V gene lookup returns CDR1 SGDLS and CDR2 YYNGEE. Here the CDR3 reads CASSKTDWEKLFF. The CDR3 nucleotides read TGTGCCAGCAGCAAGACGGATTGGGAAAAACTGTTTTTT.

This clone came up a few times. V and J are TRBV3-1 (or the pseudogene TRBV3-2) and TRBJ2-2; TRBD2 matches at 8 bases. CDR3 length: 15 amino acids. CDR1 and CDR2 (germline): LGHDT, YNNKEL (reference sequence). J lost 10 bases, V lost 0 bases, and 7 bases had no gene match. DNA for the CDR3: TGTGCCAGCAGCCAAGATATAAGGCGGGAGGAGGAGCTGTTTTTT. This codes for CASSQDIRREEELFF.

The V call is TRBV6-1, the J call TRBJ2-7, with D possibly matching TRBD2 (5 bases). The CDR3 covers 14 residues. Germline CDR1 is MNHNS and CDR2 is SASEGT. Trimming pared 3 bases from V and 5 bases from J, leaving 14 bases between. The chain's CDR3 is CASSEVEGDDEQYF. The DNA for the CDR3 is TGTGCCAGCAGTGAGGTTGAGGGAGACGACGAGCAGTACTTC.

Regarding this clone: The sample has other DNA sequences that encode this CDR3 too. This sequence joins TRBV5-6 and TRBJ2-5; D call uncertain. The CDR3 covers 12 residues. V shed 0 bases and J shed 5 bases, with 5 bases lying between them. Germline V lookup: CDR1 SGHDT, CDR2 YYEEEE. The CDR3 DNA follows: TGTGCCAGCAGCTTGGGCCGGGAGACCCAGTACTTC. Amino acid sequence: CASSLGRETQYF.

A remark on this clone: The junction departs from germline at one end; a sequencing error may be responsible. DNA for the CDR3: TGTGCTAGCAGCCCTGGGACGGTGGGAGAGACCCAGTACTTC. This sequence encodes CASSPGTVGETQYF. This chain connects TRBV7-7 to TRBJ2-5, with D perhaps TRBD1 or TRBD2 (5 bases each). The CDR3 has 14 amino acids. Germline V gives CDR1 SSHAT, CDR2 FNYEAQ (reference sequence).

The gene calls are TRBV10-3 and TRBJ2-5; TRBD1 is a possible D gene (7 bases). V was shortened by 6 bases and J by 5 bases, with 19 bases between the two germline ends. The germline gives CDR1 ENHRY, CDR2 SYGVKD. The CDR3 is made up of 15 amino acids. In DNA, the CDR3 is TGTGCCATCAGCGTTGACAGGGAGGAGGGGGAGACCCAGTACTTC. Translating it yields CAISVDREEGETQYF.

The chain joins TRBV7-6 to TRBJ1-1; TRBD1 aligns across 10 bases. Trimming took 7 bases from V and 5 from J; bases not matched to a gene: 13. The germline CDR1 and CDR2 sequences are SGHVS and FNYEAQ. This CDR3 region has 16 residues. CDR3 protein: CASTPLDRGVWTEAFF. The CDR3, as DNA: TGTGCCAGCACCCCACTGGACAGGGGGGTGTGGACTGAAGCTTTCTTT.

The V and J genes are TRBV5-4 and TRBJ2-1, with 9 positions matching TRBD2. The CDR3 loop spans 15 amino acids. In germline, CDR1 is SGHNT, CDR2 YYREEE (reference sequence). Trimming removed 4 bases from V and 5 bases from J; junction bases left unmatched: 7. This CDR3 is CASSPRGGGHNEQFF. The DNA of the CDR3 is TGTGCCAGCAGCCCGCGGGGGGGCGGGCACAATGAGCAGTTCTTC.

Concerning this clone itself: The same CDR3 is also encoded by other DNA sequences in this sample. The DNA for the CDR3 is TGTGCCAGCAGAGAGGTTAGCAATCAGCCCCAGCATTTT. Translated, it gives CASREVSNQPQHF. The V gene is TRBV6-5, the J gene TRBJ1-5; D gene ambiguous. V was cut by 6 bases and J by 0 bases, with 6 bases left in between. This CDR3 has 13 residues. Germline CDR1 is MNHEY and CDR2 is SVGAGI.

Details on this clone: Other nucleotide sequences in the sample specify the same CDR3. The CDR3 DNA reads TGTGCCAGCAGCCCTACAGACTATGGCTACACCTTC. Its protein is CASSPTDYGYTF. This chain links TRBV6-6 with TRBJ1-2; D unresolved. CDR1 and CDR2 from the germline V gene are MNHNY and SVGAGI (reference sequence). CDR3 length: 12 amino acids. V was cut by 6 bases and J by 3 bases, with 8 bases left in between.

This clone was seen just once. V is TRBV6-1 and J is TRBJ2-7; 7 bases fit TRBD2. This CDR3 comprises 13 residues. The J segment lost 2 bases and the V segment lost 7 bases, leaving 5 bases of the junction unmatched. Germline V CDR1 and CDR2: MNHNS, SASEGT. CDR3 sequence (DNA): TGTGCCAGCATAGGGGACTATCCCTACGAGCAGTACTTC. This codes for CASIGDYPYEQYF.

Concerning this clone: A much bigger clone sits one base away, suggesting this may be a read error. This same CDR3 is encoded by further DNA sequences in the sample. The chain uses TRBV4-1 and TRBJ2-1; the match to TRBD2 covers 11 bases. The germline gives CDR1 MGHRA, CDR2 YSYEKL. After removal of 0 bases from V and 3 bases from J, the junction contained 1 base not matched to a gene. This CDR3 spans 16 amino acids. This CDR3 reads CASSQEGTSGYNEQFF. CDR3 in DNA: TGCGCCAGCAGCCAAGAAGGGACTAGCGGCTACAATGAGCAGTTCTTC.

V and J are TRBV3-1 (or the pseudogene TRBV3-2) and TRBJ2-2; D is perhaps TRBD2 (6 bases). The CDR3 is 14 amino acids. V dropped 8 bases and J dropped 5 bases, with 15 bases sitting between them. Looked up from germline, CDR1 is LGHDT and CDR2 is YNNKEL (reference sequence). In nucleotides, the CDR3 is TGTGCCAGCCGGGACTCCTTGGGGACCGGGGAGCTGTTTTTT. It yields the protein CASRDSLGTGELFF.

The chain is built from TRBV6-1 and TRBJ2-3; D gene ambiguous. CDR1 is MNHNS and CDR2 is SASEGT in the germline V gene. This CDR3 comprises 14 residues. V lost 2 bases to trimming and J lost 3 bases, with 9 bases between them. The CDR3 DNA reads as TGTGCCAGCAGTGAACCCCCGGTTACAGATACGCAGTATTTT. Amino acids: CASSEPPVTDTQYF.

The rearrangement joins TRBV19 to TRBJ1-2; D gene ambiguous. Germline lookup yields CDR1 LNHDA and CDR2 SQIVND (reference sequence). V lost 3 bases, J lost 4 bases, and 15 bases lay in between. The CDR3 is made up of 15 amino acids. The CDR3 protein is CASSIWQDDGYGYTF. Written as DNA, the CDR3 is TGTGCCAGTAGTATCTGGCAGGATGACGGCTATGGCTACACCTTC.

The J gene is TRBJ1-1, the V gene TRBV19; D might be TRBD1 (6 bases). Trimming pared 10 bases from V and 0 bases from J, leaving 12 bases between. The length of the CDR3 is 13 residues. Germline V lookup: CDR1 LNHDA, CDR2 SQIVND (reference sequence). The CDR3 protein is CATGQPMNTEAFF. The CDR3, as DNA: TGTGCCACGGGACAACCGATGAACACTGAAGCTTTCTTT.